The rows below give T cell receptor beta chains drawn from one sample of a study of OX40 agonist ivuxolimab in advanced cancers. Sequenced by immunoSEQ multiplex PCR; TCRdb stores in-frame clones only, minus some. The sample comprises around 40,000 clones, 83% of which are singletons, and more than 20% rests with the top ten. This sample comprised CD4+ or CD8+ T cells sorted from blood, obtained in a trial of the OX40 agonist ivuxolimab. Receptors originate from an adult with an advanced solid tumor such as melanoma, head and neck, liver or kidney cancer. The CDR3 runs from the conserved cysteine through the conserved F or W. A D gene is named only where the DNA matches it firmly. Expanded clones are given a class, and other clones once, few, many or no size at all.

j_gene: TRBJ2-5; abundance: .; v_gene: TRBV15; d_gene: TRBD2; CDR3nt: TGTGCCACCAGCAGAGATCCGGTTAGCGGGTACCAAGAGACCCAGTACTTC; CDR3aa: CATSRDPVSGYQETQYF
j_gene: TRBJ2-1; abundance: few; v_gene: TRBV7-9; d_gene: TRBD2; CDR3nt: TGTGCCAGCAGCTCAACTAGCGGGTGGGTGGGTGAGCAGTTCTTC; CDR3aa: CASSSTSGWVGEQFF
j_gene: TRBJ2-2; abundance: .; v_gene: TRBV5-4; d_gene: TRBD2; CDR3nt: TGTGCCAGCAGTCCGACTAGCAGGAACACCGGGGAGCTGTTTTTT; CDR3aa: CASSPTSRNTGELFF
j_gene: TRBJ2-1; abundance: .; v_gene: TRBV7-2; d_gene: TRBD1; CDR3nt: TGTGCCAGCAGCTTAGACGGGACAGCCTCCTACAATGAGCAGTTCTTC; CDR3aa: CASSLDGTASYNEQFF
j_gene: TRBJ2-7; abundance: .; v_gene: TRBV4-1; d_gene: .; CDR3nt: TGCGCCAGCAGCCAAGAAACCAGCTACGAGCAGTACTTC; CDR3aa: CASSQETSYEQYF
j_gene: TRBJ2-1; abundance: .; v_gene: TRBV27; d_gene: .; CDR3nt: TGTGCCAGCAGCCTCGGGACCTACAATGAGCAGTTCTTC; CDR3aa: CASSLGTYNEQFF
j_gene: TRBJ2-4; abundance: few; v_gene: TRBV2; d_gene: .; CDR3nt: TGTGCCAGCAAGGGGACTCAAAACATTCAGTACTTC; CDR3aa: CASKGTQNIQYF
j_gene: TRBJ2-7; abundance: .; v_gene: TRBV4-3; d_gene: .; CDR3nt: TGCGCCAGCAGCCAAGAGACGGGGGTACCCTCCTACGAGCAGTACTTC; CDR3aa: CASSQETGVPSYEQYF
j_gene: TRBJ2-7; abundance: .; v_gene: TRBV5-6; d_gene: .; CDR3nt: TGTGCCAGTGGCCGCGAGGGGGGGGCATCCTACGAGCAGTACTTC; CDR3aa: CASGREGGASYEQYF
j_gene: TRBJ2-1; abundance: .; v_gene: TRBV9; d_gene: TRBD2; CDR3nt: TGTGCCAGCAGCGTAGTGGTGTCTAGCGGGAGCTCCTACAATGAGCAGTTCTTC; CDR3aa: CASSVVVSSGSSYNEQFF
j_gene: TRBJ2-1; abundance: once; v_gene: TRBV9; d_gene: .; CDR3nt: TGTGCCAGCAGCGTAGCTCCTGGGGCCCTCGAGCAGTTCTTC; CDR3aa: CASSVAPGALEQFF
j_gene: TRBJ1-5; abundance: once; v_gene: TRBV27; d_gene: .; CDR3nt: TGTGCCAGCAGTGATAGGGGCAATCAGCCCCAGCATTTT; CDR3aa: CASSDRGNQPQHF
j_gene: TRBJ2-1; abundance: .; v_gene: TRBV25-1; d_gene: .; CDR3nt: TGTGCCAGCAGTGAAACAGGGTTTGCTGAGCAGTTCTTC; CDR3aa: CASSETGFAEQFF
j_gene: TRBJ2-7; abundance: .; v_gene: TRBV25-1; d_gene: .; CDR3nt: TGTGCCAGCAGTGAATCTGGAGGACTGACCTACGAGCAGTACTTC; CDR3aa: CASSESGGLTYEQYF
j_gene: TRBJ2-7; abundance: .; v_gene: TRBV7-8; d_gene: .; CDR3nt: TGTGCCAGCAGTTTGGGGCAGGGGCCCTCCTACGAGCAGTACTTC; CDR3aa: CASSLGQGPSYEQYF
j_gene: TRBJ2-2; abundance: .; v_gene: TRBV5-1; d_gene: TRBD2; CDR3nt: TGCGCCAGCAGTACTATGTCTAGCGGATACGTCTACGCGAACACCGGGGAGCTGTTTTTT; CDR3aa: CASSTMSSGYVYANTGELFF
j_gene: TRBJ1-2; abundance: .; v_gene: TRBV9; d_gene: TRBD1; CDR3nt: TGTGCCAGCAGCGAAGGGACAGGGGGCCATGGCTACACCTTC; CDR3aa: CASSEGTGGHGYTF
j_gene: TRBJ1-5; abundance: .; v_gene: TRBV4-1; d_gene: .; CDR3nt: TGCGCCAGCAGCCTTGCACAAGTTGCTCAGCCCCAGCATTTT; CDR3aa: CASSLAQVAQPQHF
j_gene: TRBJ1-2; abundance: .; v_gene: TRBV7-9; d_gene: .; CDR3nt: TGTGCCAGCAGCTTAGGGCAGTATGGCTACACCTTC; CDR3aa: CASSLGQYGYTF
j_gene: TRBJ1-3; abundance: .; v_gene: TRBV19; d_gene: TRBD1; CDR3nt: TGTGCCACTGAAACAGGGGGGAGTTCTGGAAACACCATATATTTT; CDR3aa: CATETGGSSGNTIYF
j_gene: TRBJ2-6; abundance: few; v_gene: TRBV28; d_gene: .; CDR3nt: TGTGCCAGCAGCCCTGCTCCTTTGGGCGGGGCCAACGTCCTGACTTTC; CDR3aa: CASSPAPLGGANVLTF
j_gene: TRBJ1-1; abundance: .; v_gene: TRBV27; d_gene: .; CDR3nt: TGTGCCAGCAGTATGGGGCAGCACACTGAAGCTTTCTTT; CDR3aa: CASSMGQHTEAFF
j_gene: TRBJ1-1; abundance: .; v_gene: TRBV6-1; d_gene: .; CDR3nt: TGTGCCAGCAGTGAAGCCCCGGGTGGAGGGCTTACTGAAGCTTTCTTT; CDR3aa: CASSEAPGGGLTEAFF
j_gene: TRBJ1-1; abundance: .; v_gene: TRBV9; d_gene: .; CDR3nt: TGTGCCAGCAGCGTAGAGGGACACCCTAACACTGAAGCTTTCTTT; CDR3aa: CASSVEGHPNTEAFF
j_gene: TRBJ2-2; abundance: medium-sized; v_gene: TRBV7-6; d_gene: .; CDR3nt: TGTGCCAGCAGCTTCGGGGGCGGGGAGCTGTTTTTT; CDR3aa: CASSFGGGELFF
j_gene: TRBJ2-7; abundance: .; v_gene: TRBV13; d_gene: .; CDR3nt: TGTGCCAGCAGCTTTTGGGGGGGCGGCTACGAGCAGTACTTC; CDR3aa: CASSFWGGGYEQYF
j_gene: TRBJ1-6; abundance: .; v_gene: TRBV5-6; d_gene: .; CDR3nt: TGTGCCAGCAGCCTCTTTTGGGGGCTGAGTAATTCACCCCTCCACTTT; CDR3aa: CASSLFWGLSNSPLHF
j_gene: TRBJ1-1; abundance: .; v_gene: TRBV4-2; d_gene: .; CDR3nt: TGTGCCAGCAGCCAAGATTTCGGGCCCAACACTGAAGCTTTCTTT; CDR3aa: CASSQDFGPNTEAFF
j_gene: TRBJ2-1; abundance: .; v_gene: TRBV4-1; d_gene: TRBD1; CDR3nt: TGCGCCAGCAGCCTACGCCTCGGACAGGCTTCGTTCTTC; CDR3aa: CASSLRLGQASFF
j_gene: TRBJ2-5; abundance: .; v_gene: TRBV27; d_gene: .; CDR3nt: TGTGCCAGCAGAGTAGAATTGGGGGCGCCAGGAGAGACCCAGTACTTC; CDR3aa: CASRVELGAPGETQYF
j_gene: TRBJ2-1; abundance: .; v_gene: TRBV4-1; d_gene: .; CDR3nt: TGTGCCAGCAGCCCCTTAACCCGGACCGAGCAGTTCTTC; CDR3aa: CASSPLTRTEQFF
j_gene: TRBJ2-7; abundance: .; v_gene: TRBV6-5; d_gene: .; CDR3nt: TGTGCCAGCAGTACCGGTCCGGGACACACCGAGCAGTACTTC; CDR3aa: CASSTGPGHTEQYF
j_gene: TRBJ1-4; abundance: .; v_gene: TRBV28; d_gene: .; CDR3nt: TGTGCCAGCAGTTCCCTCATTGGGGCGCGGGAAAAACTGTTTTTT; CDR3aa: CASSSLIGAREKLFF
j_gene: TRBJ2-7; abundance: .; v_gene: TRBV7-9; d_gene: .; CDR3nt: TGTGCCAGCAGCCCGCGGGACATAGCCTACGAGCAGTACTTC; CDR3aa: CASSPRDIAYEQYF
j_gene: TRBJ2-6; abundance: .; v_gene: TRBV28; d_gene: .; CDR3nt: TGTGCCAGCAGTACGCCGGGACAAGGGGTTATTCGAGGGGCCAACGTCCTGACTTTC; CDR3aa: CASSTPGQGVIRGANVLTF
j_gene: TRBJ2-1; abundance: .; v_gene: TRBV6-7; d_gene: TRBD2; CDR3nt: TGTGCCAGCAGTTACGTTCTAGAGTGGGAGGGGTTAGGCTACAATGAGCAGTTCTTC; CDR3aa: CASSYVLEWEGLGYNEQFF
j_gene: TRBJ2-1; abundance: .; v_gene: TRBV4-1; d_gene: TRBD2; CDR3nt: TGCGCCAGCAGCCAGGAATCTAGCGGGCCTAATGAGCAGTTCTTC; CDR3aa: CASSQESSGPNEQFF
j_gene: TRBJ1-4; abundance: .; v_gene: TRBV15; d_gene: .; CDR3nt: TGTGCCACCAGAGAGGGTGTCATAAATGAAAAACTGTTTTTT; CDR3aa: CATREGVINEKLFF